These 25 T cell receptor beta chains share one sample of origin, sequenced in a study of cytomegalovirus exposure and HLA in healthy donors. The table came from immunoSEQ multiplex PCR; TCRdb's copy has only in-frame clones and leaves some out. This sample carries approximately 140,000 clones, approximately 86% of them seen once, and the ten largest clones take 8.7%. Sequencing input: PBMCs. The receptor source for this set is a man younger than 35 in good health and CMV-seropositive.

This sequence joins TRBV6-5 and TRBJ1-1, with unresolved D. Germline V gene lookup returns CDR1 MNHEY and CDR2 SVGAGI. V gave up 0 bases and J gave up 2 bases, with 13 bases separating them. This CDR3 is built from 16 residues. The CDR3 region has the DNA TGTGCCAGCAGTTACTCAATCCCCCCCGGTAACACTGAAGCTTTCTTT. As protein: CASSYSIPPGNTEAFF.

This rearrangement joins TRBV27 to TRBJ2-7; TRBD2 aligns across 15 bases. V dropped 6 bases and J dropped 1; count of bases not matched to a gene: 10. CDR1 is MNHEY, CDR2 SMNVEV, per germline (reference sequence). The CDR3 loop spans 18 amino acids. CDR3 nucleotide sequence: TGTGCCAGCAGCCCTTATAGGGGGACTAGCGGGAGGTCCTACGAGCAGTACTTC. Translation gives CASSPYRGTSGRSYEQYF.

The gene calls are TRBV19 and TRBJ2-1, with TRBD2 identical over 13 bases. In germline, CDR1 is LNHDA, CDR2 SQIVND (reference sequence). Germline trimming cut 0 bases from V and 3 bases from J; bases unmatched to any gene: 5. The CDR3 totals 18 residues. This chain's CDR3 is CASSIEETSGGNYNEQFF. The CDR3 DNA is TGTGCCAGTAGTATAGAAGAGACTAGCGGGGGGAACTACAATGAGCAGTTCTTC.

This chain connects TRBV19 to TRBJ1-1, with a tentative D call TRBD1 (6 bases). CDR1 and CDR2 (germline): LNHDA, SQIVND (reference sequence). This CDR3 comprises 16 residues. V lost 9 bases and J 0 bases, leaving 20 bases between the germline ends. Written as DNA, the CDR3 is TGTGCCAGCTTTTTCGGGACAACTATCCTGAACACTGAAGCTTTCTTT. This sequence encodes CASFFGTTILNTEAFF. Combining the CDR3 with reference TRBV19 and TRBJ1-1 gives the whole variable domain DGGITQSPKYLFRKEGQNVTLSCEQNLNHDAMYWYRQDPGQGLRLIYYSQIVNDFQKGDIAEGYSVSREKKESFPLTVTSAQKNPTAFYLCASFFGTTILNTEAFFGQGTRLTVV.

This clone was observed once. The genes are TRBV6-1 and TRBJ1-2, with D possibly TRBD1 on 5 matching bases. From germline, CDR1 is MNHNS and CDR2 SASEGT. Deletions cut 7 bases from V and 2 bases from J, with 11 bases between. The CDR3 is made up of 13 amino acids. The DNA for the CDR3 is TGTGCCAGCAATCTGGACAAGAACTATGGCTACACCTTC. This encodes CASNLDKNYGYTF.

The chain recombines TRBV7-9 with TRBJ2-5, with D hard to call. This CDR3 spans 12 amino acids. CDR1 is SEHNR, CDR2 FQNEAQ, per germline (reference sequence). V was pared by 5 bases and J by 5 bases, with 9 bases between. CDR3 sequence (DNA): TGTGCCAGCAGCCCTCTTCTGGAGACCCAGTACTTC. This encodes CASSPLLETQYF.

V gene TRBV19 combines with J gene TRBJ1-1; D may be TRBD1 (5 bases). The CDR3 is made up of 14 amino acids. Looked up from germline, CDR1 is LNHDA and CDR2 is SQIVND (reference sequence). V lost 3 bases and J 7 bases, leaving 15 bases between the germline ends. CDR3 in amino acids: CASSIPFGGVEAFF. The CDR3 DNA reads TGTGCCAGTAGTATTCCGTTTGGGGGGGTTGAAGCTTTCTTT.

The rearrangement uses TRBV10-3 and TRBJ1-6; 12 nucleotides line up with TRBD1. Germline V gene sequence: CDR1 ENHRY, CDR2 SYGVKD. The CDR3 totals 20 residues. With V trimmed by 3 bases and J by 7 bases, 16 bases remained unmatched. The CDR3 sequence is CAISDPGRNSGTGGNSPLHF. CDR3 in DNA: TGTGCCATCAGTGACCCGGGGAGGAATTCGGGGACAGGGGGCAATTCACCCCTCCACTTT.

This clone was counted only a few times. The V and J genes are TRBV6-1 and TRBJ1-2; 7 bases are a match to TRBD1. The CDR3 length is 13 residues. V gave up 5 bases and J gave up 7 bases; unmatched junction bases: 7. Germline loops: CDR1 MNHNS, CDR2 SASEGT. The CDR3 nucleotides read TGTGCCAGCAGTTCGAGACAGGGTTCTGGCTACACCTTC. Protein: CASSSRQGSGYTF.

This clone turned up a few times. This chain joins TRBV5-1 and TRBJ2-2; 7 nucleotides line up with TRBD2. The CDR3 runs to 16 residues. The ends lost 4 bases at V and 0 bases at J; junction bases unmatched: 6. CDR1 SGHRS and CDR2 YFSETQ come from the germline V gene. The CDR3 sequence: CASSLSRGANTGELFF. CDR3 DNA: TGCGCCAGCAGCCTATCCCGGGGGGCGAACACCGGGGAGCTGTTTTTT. Supplemented by reference TRBV5-1 and TRBJ2-2, the full variable domain reads KAGVTQTPRYLIKTRGQQVTLSCSPISGHRSVSWYQQTPGQGLQFLFEYFSETQRNKGNFPGRFSGRQFSNSRSEMNVSTLELGDSALYLCASSLSRGANTGELFFGEGSRLTVL.

J is TRBJ2-2 and V is TRBV5-1; D is perhaps TRBD1 (5 bases). Germline CDR1 and CDR2: SGHRS and YFSETQ. The CDR3 totals 19 residues. V was trimmed by 3 bases and J by 0 bases, leaving 21 bases between them. For the CDR3, the DNA is TGCGCCAGCAGCTCAGGGATCGTCAGGCTTAGTACGAACACCGGGGAGCTGTTTTTT. It encodes CASSSGIVRLSTNTGELFF.

The rearrangement joins TRBV7-9 to TRBJ1-4, with a weak D call TRBD1 (5 bases). V was cut by 2 bases and J by 7 bases, with 5 bases left in between. Germline V CDR1 and CDR2: SEHNR, FQNEAQ (reference sequence). This CDR3 comprises 12 residues. The CDR3 bases are TGTGCCAGCAGCTTAAGGGGTGAAAAACTGTTTTTT. Protein product: CASSLRGEKLFF.

The V and J genes are TRBV10-3 and TRBJ2-6; D possibly corresponds to TRBD2 (5 bases). The CDR3 loop spans 15 amino acids. The V gene lost 3 bases and the J gene lost 4 bases, with 10 bases spanning the gap. Looked up from germline, CDR1 is ENHRY and CDR2 is SYGVKD. DNA of the CDR3: TGTGCCATCAGTGAAGGTCAGCGGGGGGCCAACGTCCTGACTTTC. Amino acids: CAISEGQRGANVLTF.

In DNA form, the CDR3 reads TGTGCCACCAGCAGTAACAGGGGTGGCACTGAAGCTTTCTTT. As protein: CATSSNRGGTEAFF. The rearrangement links TRBV15 to TRBJ1-1; 7 bases align to TRBD1. Germline CDR1 LNHNV, CDR2 YYDKDF (reference sequence). Trimming cost V 3 bases and J 4 bases; bases outside gene matches: 5. The CDR3 consists of 14 residues. Together with reference TRBV15 and TRBJ1-1, the CDR3 gives the full variable domain: DAMVIQNPRYQVTQFGKPVTLSCSQTLNHNVMYWYQQKSSQAPKLLFHYYDKDFNNEADTPDNFQSRRPNTSFCFLDIRSPGLGDTAMYLCATSSNRGGTEAFFGQGTRLTVV.

This rearrangement joins TRBV27 to TRBJ1-5, with 10 bases fitting TRBD1. V lost 8 bases, J lost 4 bases, and 20 bases stayed unmatched. The CDR3 is made up of 19 amino acids. Looked up from germline, CDR1 is MNHEY and CDR2 is SMNVEV (reference sequence). The chain's CDR3 is CASRGTGTGAQAGNQPQHF. The CDR3 region has the DNA TGTGCCAGCCGGGGAACCGGGACAGGGGCGCAGGCAGGAAATCAGCCCCAGCATTTT.

This clone appeared a few times. The chain links TRBV7-6 to TRBJ2-5, with D tentatively TRBD2 (6 bases). Germline V gives CDR1 SGHVS, CDR2 FNYEAQ. CDR3 length: 14 residues. Trimming shortened V by 1 base and J by 5 bases, and 11 bases separated the two germline ends. The CDR3 sequence: CASSLEAGRETQYF. CDR3 nucleotides: TGTGCCAGCAGCTTAGAGGCAGGGAGGGAGACCCAGTACTTC.

V gene TRBV7-2 combines with J gene TRBJ1-2; 8 bases agree with TRBD1. Germline CDR1 SGHTA, CDR2 FQGNSA. Trimming removed 5 bases from V and 2 bases from J; junction bases left unmatched: 7. This CDR3 spans 15 amino acids. CDR3 DNA: TGTGCCAGCAGCCTGGGAGCAGGGGGCAACTATGGCTACACCTTC. Encoded protein: CASSLGAGGNYGYTF.

CDR3 protein: CASRATGGDLDTQYF. Written as DNA, the CDR3 is TGCGCCAGCAGAGCAACAGGGGGAGATTTAGATACGCAGTATTTT. This sequence joins TRBV10-1 and TRBJ2-3; 8 nucleotides match TRBD1. Germline CDR1 reads WNHNN; CDR2 reads SYGVQD (reference sequence). V shed 6 bases, J shed 5 bases, and the junction held 10 bases outside the gene matches. CDR3 length: 15 residues.

This clone was seen only once. The chain carries TRBV9 and TRBJ2-1; 9 nucleotides line up with TRBD1. J was trimmed by 8 bases and V by 2 bases; bases with no gene match: 8. This CDR3 comprises 15 residues. Germline-derived CDR1 and CDR2 are SGDLS and YYNGEE. The CDR3 here is CASSVPGTGNHEQFF. The CDR3 coding sequence is TGTGCCAGCAGCGTTCCGGGGACAGGGAATCATGAGCAGTTCTTC. The variable domain in full, with the rest retrieved from reference TRBV9 and TRBJ2-1, is DSGVTQTPKHLITATGQRVTLRCSPRSGDLSVYWYQQSLDQGLQFLIQYYNGEERAKGNILERFSAQQFPDLHSELNLSSLELGDSALYFCASSVPGTGNHEQFFGPGTRLTVL.

The chain uses TRBV29-1 and TRBJ1-4, with TRBD1 matching 10 bases. The CDR3 covers 14 residues. V trimming: 6 bases; J trimming: 2 bases; junction bases outside the gene matches: 3. Germline V gene lookup returns CDR1 SQVTM and CDR2 ANQGSEA. The CDR3 DNA is TGCAGCGTGACAGGGGGCTGGACTAATGAAAAACTGTTTTTT. Translation gives CSVTGGWTNEKLFF. Using reference TRBV29-1 and TRBJ1-4 for the parts outside the CDR3, the full variable domain is SAVISQKPSRDICQRGTSLTIQCQVDSQVTMMFWYRQQPGQSLTLIATANQGSEATYESGFVIDKFPISRPNLTFSTLTVSNMSPEDSSIYLCSVTGGWTNEKLFFGSGTQLSVL.

This chain links TRBV30 with TRBJ1-2; D uncertain. There are 14 residues in the CDR3. Trimming cost V 2 bases and J 1 base, with 11 bases left between them. Germline V gene data show CDR1 as GTSNPN and CDR2 as SVGIG (reference sequence). The CDR3: CAWSQRHFNYGYTF. The CDR3 nucleotides read TGTGCCTGGAGTCAACGCCACTTTAACTATGGCTACACCTTC.

J is TRBJ2-1 and V is TRBV5-1; TRBD2 matches 9 bases. CDR1 is SGHRS and CDR2 is YFSETQ in the germline V gene. V trimming: 0 bases; J trimming: 5 bases; junction bases outside the gene matches: 0. The length of the CDR3 is 14 residues. The CDR3 is CASSLGLADNEQFF. The CDR3 bases are TGCGCCAGCAGCTTGGGACTAGCGGACAATGAGCAGTTCTTC.

The chain is built from TRBV6-5 and TRBJ1-4, with D possibly matching TRBD1 (5 bases). Germline CDR1 and CDR2: MNHEY and SVGAGI. This CDR3 has 12 amino acids. Deletions cut 8 bases from V and 8 bases from J, with 12 bases between. The CDR3 loop reads CASGHLNEKLFF. In DNA form, the CDR3 reads TGTGCCAGCGGACACTTAAACGAAAAACTGTTTTTT.

The chain couples TRBV10-2 to TRBJ2-7; no definite D call. Per the germline V gene, CDR1 is WSHSY and CDR2 is SAAADI. Between the trimmed V and J ends, which lost 4 bases and 0 bases, there was a span of 10 bases. The CDR3 extends over 14 amino acids. CDR3 protein: CASSVSRSSYEQYF. DNA of the CDR3: TGCGCCAGCAGTGTGTCCAGAAGCTCCTACGAGCAGTACTTC.

The gene calls are TRBV5-4 and TRBJ1-5; 7 positions match TRBD1. Germline CDR1 is SGHNT and CDR2 is YYREEE (reference sequence). V lost 2 bases and J lost 2; bases outside the gene matches: 16. The CDR3 has 19 amino acids. Here the CDR3 DNA reads TGTGCCAGCAGCTTCCGCGACAGGGCGACCTATATCGGCAATCAGCCCCAGCATTTT. It yields the protein CASSFRDRATYIGNQPQHF.